This T cell receptor beta chain originates from a study of blood T cell repertoires in COVID-19. Looking at the study overall: Specimens from acute and convalescent COVID-19 originated in the United States, Italy and Spain. PBMCs, B-cell-depleted T cells, or T cells provided the cDNA or gDNA that made up the material.

The junction had 5 bases not matched to a gene; V was cut back by 3 bases and J by 4 bases. This CDR3 comprises 15 residues. CDR1 is MDHEN and CDR2 is SYDVKM in the germline V gene. Original handling: Scientists estimated how many nucleated cells there were by amplifying reference gene primers. Repertoires were generated with immunoSEQ multiplex PCR, while TCRdb's copy carries only in-frame clones and drops some. D and trimming come from the DNA, and the V and J calls and clone size come from that table. The sample includes over 20,000 clones, roughly 92% of them seen just once. The clonotype comes from a human donor in a cohort sampled during active COVID-19. The chain has TRBV28 and TRBJ2-3; 9 bases are a match to TRBD2. The sequenced sample consisted of peripheral blood. Here the CDR3 reads CASSFSGSIADTQYF. CDR3 nucleotides: TGTGCCAGCAGTTTTAGCGGGAGTATCGCAGATACGCAGTATTTT.